This TCR beta chain was sequenced in a study of T-cell memory formation after mild COVID-19. Study-wide results and limits: Detection of some responders pre-infection suggested pre-existing cross-reactive memory T cells participated. Whereas later expanders leaned CD4+, clones contracting day 15 to 85 showed a balanced CD4/CD8 makeup.

The CDR3 totals 13 residues. CDR1 is SGHNT and CDR2 is YYREEE in the germline V gene (reference sequence). Trimming removed 4 bases from V and 7 bases from J, with 15 bases in between. This clonotype was counted once. What it recognizes is unknown. TCRdb re-called the 5' RACE reads with MiXCR, one entry per CDR3 protein. The sample consists of about half a million distinct CDR3 sequences, 18% of them appearing once. The J gene is TRBJ2-7, the V gene TRBV5-4; no definite D call. Source material: PBMCs or a T cell subset sorted from them (not recorded which). This sequence originates from an adult woman who had mild COVID-19 (a few samples of this study predate the infection). Cell type and time point are not known. CDR3 DNA: TGTGCCAGCAGCCCCGACATCCTTCGGGAGCAGTACTTC. As protein: CASSPDILREQYF.